The 25 T cell receptor beta chains given below trace back to one sample, sequenced in a study of identical twins. Using its own MiXCR run on the 5' RACE reads, TCRdb lists one record per CDR3 protein. This table has under 300,000 distinct CDR3 sequences, approximately 8.3% appearing once. These data were also reused for a study on yellow fever vaccine responses in identical twins.

The sequenced material came from CD8+ T cells sorted from blood. The receptors derive from a woman younger than 30 in good health.

The chain uses TRBV4-1 and TRBJ2-5, with 9 bases identical to TRBD1. The CDR3 totals 16 residues. Looked up from germline, CDR1 is MGHRA and CDR2 is YSYEKL. The trim removed 3 bases at V and 2 bases at J, leaving 7 bases unmatched. In DNA form, the CDR3 reads TGCGCCAGCAGCCACCTCAGGGGACAGGGACAAGAGACCCAGTACTTC. This gives the protein CASSHLRGQGQETQYF.

On this clonotype itself: A read error may explain this, as a much larger clone is one base away. The chain uses TRBV9 and TRBJ1-2, with 7 bases identical to TRBD1. Germline V lookup: CDR1 SGDLS, CDR2 YYNGEE. V dropped 4 bases and J dropped 13; count of bases not matched to a gene: 7. The CDR3 covers 11 residues. The CDR3 coding sequence is TGTGCCAGCAGCTCACAGGGGATCTGCACCTTC. This translates into CASSSQGICTF.

This sequence joins TRBV6-5 and TRBJ2-7, with 8 nucleotides matching TRBD2. The J segment lost 7 bases and the V segment lost 2 bases, leaving 4 bases of the junction unmatched. From germline, CDR1 is MNHEY and CDR2 SVGAGI. CDR3 size: 13 residues. The CDR3 reads CASSYGLAWEQYF. CDR3 bases: TGTGCCAGCAGTTACGGACTAGCATGGGAGCAGTACTTC.

This clonotype showed up many times. The chain uses TRBV7-9 and TRBJ2-2; 11 bases line up with TRBD1. Losses at the gene ends were 8 bases for V and 5 bases for J; bases not matched to a gene: 4. Germline CDR1 reads SEHNR; CDR2 reads FQNEAQ (reference sequence). This CDR3 is 14 amino acids long. Here the CDR3 DNA reads TGTGCCAGCGGATGGGACAGGGGGACCGGGGAGCTGTTTTTT. Protein: CASGWDRGTGELFF.

This clonotype was detected ten times or more. The rearrangement joins TRBV6-1 to TRBJ2-5; D possibly corresponds to TRBD1 (6 bases). Germline assignment: CDR1 MNHNS and CDR2 SASEGT. Between the trimmed V and J ends, which lost 4 bases and 4 bases, there was a span of 13 bases. The CDR3 is 14 residues long. The CDR3 reads CASSGQVISETQYF. The CDR3 bases are TGTGCCAGCAGTGGACAGGTCATCTCAGAGACCCAGTACTTC.

The rearrangement uses TRBV7-2 and TRBJ2-7, with D possibly being TRBD2 (5 bases). Trimming removed 6 bases from V and 5 bases from J, with 20 bases in between. The CDR3 contains 15 residues. CDR1 and CDR2 (germline): SGHTA, FQGNSA. The CDR3 loop reads CASRFLGRAVDEQYF. DNA of the CDR3: TGTGCCAGCAGGTTCCTAGGGCGGGCTGTTGACGAGCAGTACTTC.

In this sample, this clonotype turned up many times. CDR3 protein: CASSARGYNEQFF. CDR3 nucleotides: TGTGCCAGCTCCGCCAGAGGGTACAATGAGCAGTTCTTC. The chain carries TRBV12-3 or TRBV12-4 and TRBJ2-1, with a possible D match to TRBD2 (5 bases). The length of the CDR3 is 13 residues. The V end was cut by 8 bases, the J end by 4 bases, with 12 bases between.

This clonotype has at least ten counts. The V and J genes are TRBV29-1 and TRBJ2-5; TRBD2 matches 12 bases. V lost 5 bases to trimming and J lost 4 bases; unmatched junction nucleotides: 8. Germline V CDR1 and CDR2: SQVTM, ANQGSEA. This CDR3 has 15 amino acids. CDR3 sequence: CSVLAGGPGGETQYF. In DNA form, the CDR3 reads TGCAGCGTTCTAGCGGGAGGGCCGGGCGGAGAGACCCAGTACTTC.

V usage is TRBV27 and J usage is TRBJ2-5; 12 bases line up with TRBD2. The CDR3 is made up of 16 amino acids. The trim removed 5 bases at V and 7 bases at J, leaving 11 bases unmatched. Germline lookup yields CDR1 MNHEY and CDR2 SMNVEV (reference sequence). The CDR3 protein is CASSLQASGRGGTQYF. In nucleotides, the CDR3 is TGTGCCAGCAGTCTCCAGGCTAGCGGGAGGGGGGGGACCCAGTACTTC.

Note on this clonotype: This may arise from a read error, as a much more abundant clone is one base away. This CDR3 fails to terminate in the conserved phenylalanine or tryptophan, so it likely reflects a read error. The rearrangement joins TRBV5-1 to TRBJ1-6; maybe TRBD1 (6 bases). Germline V gene lookup returns CDR1 SGHRS and CDR2 YFSETQ. V was pared by 5 bases and J by 10 bases, with 19 bases between. The CDR3 loop spans 15 amino acids. The CDR3 coding sequence is TGCGCCAGCAGTCCCATCTCGGCAGGGGCCTCACCCCTCCACCTT. It specifies CASSPISAGASPLHL.

This clonotype occurred many times. The V gene is TRBV4-3, the J gene TRBJ1-3, with no clear D. The CDR3 is 16 amino acids. V was trimmed by 0 bases and J by 0 bases, leaving 9 bases between them. CDR1 and CDR2 (germline): LGHNA, YSLEER. The CDR3 DNA reads TGCGCCAGCAGCCAAGATACACTGCTCTCTGGAAACACCATATATTTT. It encodes CASSQDTLLSGNTIYF.

J is TRBJ2-7 and V is TRBV27; 7 bases agree with TRBD1. The CDR3 sequence is 14 residues long. Germline V gene data show CDR1 as MNHEY and CDR2 as SMNVEV (reference sequence). V lost 5 bases to trimming and J lost 3 bases; unmatched junction nucleotides: 7. CDR3 DNA: TGTGCCAGCAGTCCATGGACAGGAAACTACGAGCAGTACTTC. This sequence encodes CASSPWTGNYEQYF.

This chain uses TRBV13 with TRBJ2-1, with D possibly being TRBD2 (6 bases). This CDR3 region has 14 residues. Germline V gene sequence: CDR1 PRHDT, CDR2 FYEKMQ (reference sequence). The V end was cut by 2 bases, the J end by 9 bases, with 14 bases between. The CDR3 DNA reads as TGTGCCAGCAGCTTAAATCCACTCGGGGGTGAGCAGTTCTTC. Protein sequence: CASSLNPLGGEQFF.

The gene calls are TRBV6-5 and TRBJ2-1; D gene ambiguous. Germline CDR1 and CDR2: MNHEY and SVGAGI. This CDR3 is built from 12 residues. V lost 2 bases and J 5 bases, leaving 4 bases between the germline ends. CDR3 residues: CASSYPNNEQFF. The CDR3 DNA reads as TGTGCCAGCAGTTACCCGAACAATGAGCAGTTCTTC.

This clonotype was observed at least ten times. The rearrangement links TRBV27 to TRBJ2-2; 9 bases are a match to TRBD1. The V gene end was trimmed by 2 bases and the J gene end by 1 base; junction bases not matched to a gene: 5. Per the germline V gene, CDR1 is MNHEY and CDR2 is SMNVEV (reference sequence). This CDR3 has 17 residues. The CDR3 loop reads CASSLGTGLLNTGELFF. CDR3 sequence (DNA): TGTGCCAGCAGTTTAGGGACAGGGTTGCTGAACACCGGGGAGCTGTTTTTT.

CDR3 region: CATSRVSGTGETGELFF. The DNA of the CDR3 is TGTGCCACCAGCAGAGTCTCCGGGACAGGGGAAACCGGGGAGCTGTTTTTT. The chain combines TRBV15 with TRBJ2-2; 10 bases agree with TRBD1. CDR1 and CDR2 from the germline V gene are LNHNV and YYDKDF (reference sequence). There are 17 residues in the CDR3. The J segment lost 5 bases and the V segment lost 1 base, leaving 7 bases of the junction unmatched.

This chain uses TRBV25-1 with TRBJ2-4, with D possibly matching TRBD1 (6 bases). Trimming took off 5 bases at V and 0 bases at J, with 14 bases between the two ends. Germline values: CDR1 MGHDK, CDR2 SYGVNS. The CDR3 length is 16 residues. This chain's CDR3 is CASSQGGMLAKNIQYF. Here the CDR3 DNA reads TGTGCCAGCAGTCAAGGGGGAATGCTAGCCAAAAACATTCAGTACTTC.

In its sample, this clonotype was seen many times. V and J are TRBV7-9 and TRBJ2-3, with TRBD1 as a possible D gene (6 bases). The germline V gene encodes CDR1 SEHNR and CDR2 FQNEAQ (reference sequence). Trimming cost V 4 bases and J 4 bases, with 9 bases left between them. The CDR3 contains 13 residues. The CDR3 region is CASSSRGSDTQYF. The CDR3 nucleotides are TGTGCCAGCAGCTCCAGGGGCTCAGATACGCAGTATTTT.

This sequence joins TRBV4-1 and TRBJ2-5; D possibly matches TRBD1 or TRBD2 (5 bases each). The ends were cut back, 4 bases at V and 1 base at J, with 16 bases in the middle. This CDR3 spans 16 amino acids. Germline V lookup: CDR1 MGHRA, CDR2 YSYEKL. The CDR3 bases are TGCGCCAGCAGCCGGTTCGGATGGGACGGCCAAGAGACCCAGTACTTC. It encodes CASSRFGWDGQETQYF.

This clonotype was found many times. The chain carries TRBV27 and TRBJ2-7, with D uncertain. Trimming stripped 2 bases from V and 4 bases from J, with 9 bases between. The CDR3 contains 13 residues. Germline lookup yields CDR1 MNHEY and CDR2 SMNVEV (reference sequence). CDR3 sequence (DNA): TGTGCCAGCAGTTTAGATGTTGGGTACGAGCAGTACTTC. As protein: CASSLDVGYEQYF.

This clonotype was found many times. The chain joins TRBV5-5 to TRBJ2-3, with 7 nucleotides matching TRBD1. This CDR3 is 13 amino acids long. Germline trimming cut 6 bases from V and 4 bases from J; bases unmatched to any gene: 5. Per the germline V gene, CDR1 is SGHKS and CDR2 is YYEKEE (reference sequence). The CDR3 reads CASNRGHADTQYF. Here the CDR3 DNA reads TGTGCCAGCAACAGGGGCCACGCAGATACGCAGTATTTT.

The V gene is TRBV24-1, the J gene TRBJ2-5; D gene ambiguous. The CDR3 runs 15 residues. Germline CDR1 KGHDR, CDR2 SFDVKD. V was cut by 4 bases and J by 0 bases, with 11 bases left in between. In nucleotides, the CDR3 is TGTGCCACCAGTGAACCTACACCTTACCAAGAGACCCAGTACTTC. Protein product: CATSEPTPYQETQYF.

This clonotype appeared many times. CDR3 in DNA: TGTGCCAGCAGCGTAGCGGGCAGTAAAGAGACCCAGTACTTC. Translating it yields CASSVAGSKETQYF. This chain links TRBV9 with TRBJ2-5; no reliable D call. The V gene's germline CDR1 is SGDLS and CDR2 YYNGEE. V was shortened by 0 bases and J by 3 bases, with 9 bases between the two germline ends. This CDR3 comprises 14 residues.

This clonotype came up many times. The chain combines TRBV5-5 with TRBJ2-3; D is undetermined. CDR1 is SGHKS and CDR2 is YYEKEE in the germline V gene (reference sequence). CDR3 length: 15 residues. V was cut by 2 bases and J by 4 bases, with 14 bases left in between. The CDR3: CASSFAAFTPDTQYF. Here the CDR3 DNA reads TGTGCCAGCAGCTTTGCCGCTTTTACACCAGATACGCAGTATTTT. Based on the CDR3 plus reference TRBV5-5 and TRBJ2-3, the full variable domain is DAGVTQSPTHLIKTRGQQVTLRCSPISGHKSVSWYQQVLGQGPQFIFQYYEKEERGRGNFPDRFSARQFPNYSSELNVNALLLGDSALYLCASSFAAFTPDTQYFGPGTRLTVL.

Ten or more counts support this clonotype. The gene calls are TRBV6-2 or TRBV6-3 and TRBJ1-4; TRBD1 is a possible D gene (5 bases). The CDR3 length is 15 residues. V lost 2 bases and J lost 4, with 11 bases in between. Germline V gene lookup returns CDR1 MNHEY and CDR2 SVGEGT. DNA of the CDR3: TGTGCCAGCAGTTACAGCCGGGGGATTAATGAAAAACTGTTTTTT. Translating it yields CASSYSRGINEKLFF.